Below are 2 T cell receptor beta chains sequenced from a single sample in a study of regulatory T cells in long-lasting Graves disease (dated by TCRdb to about 2021). Receptors were amplified or captured by multiplex PCR. TCRdb shows the sequencer as Illumina HiSeq 4000. TCR beta libraries were built with iRepertoire HTBI primers and Arm-PCR amplification of CDR3 regions. In-frame beta chains were kept once TCRdb had trimmed the public reads at Q25 with fastp and called clones with MiXCR. Rows with one shared CDR3 protein collapse into an entry with the most common genes and DNA. Recorded for this sample are approximately 480,000 distinct CDR3 sequences; roughly 16% of them occurred a single time. Of the sample, 10% to 15% falls within the top ten clones. What the time point label conveys for this sample: newly diagnosed GD, antithyroid drugs for less than 3 months. For both TCR sequencing and RNA sequencing, RNA was extracted from PBMCs in TRIzol.

The same sample was also used in a study of T cells in Graves' hyperthyroidism and ophthalmopathy.

The sequences come from peripheral blood mononuclear cells (PBMCs), collected at new diagnosis, from a patient treated with antithyroid drugs. These receptor sequences come from a middle-aged man with Graves disease. Donor details come from another sample of the same person, matched by shared clones.

This clonotype occurred many times. The rearrangement links TRBV6-1 to TRBJ2-3; TRBD1 agrees at 7 bases. CDR1 is MNHNS, CDR2 SASEGT, per germline. The junction had 7 bases not matched to a gene; V was cut back by 6 bases and J by 1 base. The CDR3 is made up of 15 amino acids. CDR3: CASRPWDSGTDTQYF. DNA for the CDR3: TGTGCCAGCAGACCCTGGGACAGTGGCACAGATACGCAGTATTTT.

The rearrangement links TRBV4-2 to TRBJ2-7, with D possibly TRBD2 on 6 matching bases. The CDR3 runs to 15 residues. V lost 0 bases and J 0 bases, leaving 9 bases between the germline ends. The germline gives CDR1 LGHNA, CDR2 YNFKEQ. The CDR3 is CASSQDSTSSYEQYF. CDR3 nucleotide sequence: TGTGCCAGCAGCCAAGATTCGACTAGCTCCTACGAGCAGTACTTC.